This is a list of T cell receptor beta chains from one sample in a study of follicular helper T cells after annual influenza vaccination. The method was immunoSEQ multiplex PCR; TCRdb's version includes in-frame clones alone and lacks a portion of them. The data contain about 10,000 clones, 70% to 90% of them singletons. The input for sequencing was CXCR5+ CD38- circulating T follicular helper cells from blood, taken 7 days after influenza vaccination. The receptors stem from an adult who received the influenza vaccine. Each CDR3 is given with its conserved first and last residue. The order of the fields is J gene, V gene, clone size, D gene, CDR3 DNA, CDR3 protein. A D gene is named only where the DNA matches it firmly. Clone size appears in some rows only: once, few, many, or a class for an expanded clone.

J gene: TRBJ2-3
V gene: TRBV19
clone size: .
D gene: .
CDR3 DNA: TGTGCCAGTCGAAAGACCGGAGATACGCAGTATTTT
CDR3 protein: CASRKTGDTQYF

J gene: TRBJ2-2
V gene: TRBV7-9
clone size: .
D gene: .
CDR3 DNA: TGTGCCAGCAGCTTAGGGCGGAAGAACACCGGGGAGCTGTTTTTT
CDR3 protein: CASSLGRKNTGELFF

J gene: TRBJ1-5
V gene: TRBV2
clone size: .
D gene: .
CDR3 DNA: TGTGCCAGCAGTGTACAACCTAGCAATCAGCCCCAGCATTTT
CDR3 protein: CASSVQPSNQPQHF

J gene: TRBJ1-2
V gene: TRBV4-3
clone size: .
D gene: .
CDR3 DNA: TGCGCCAGCAGCCAAGACAGGGACTATGGCTACACCTTC
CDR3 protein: CASSQDRDYGYTF

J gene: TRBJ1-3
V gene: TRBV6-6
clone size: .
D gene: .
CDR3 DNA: TGTGCCAGCAGTTTTCGAAACACCATATATTTT
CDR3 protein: CASSFRNTIYF

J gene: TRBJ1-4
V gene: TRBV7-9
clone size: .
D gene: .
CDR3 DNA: TGTGCCAGCAGCTTGTTCTCCTGGGAAAAACTGTTTTTT
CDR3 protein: CASSLFSWEKLFF

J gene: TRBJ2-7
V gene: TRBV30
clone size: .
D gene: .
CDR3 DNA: TGTGCCTGGAGTACGGACACTCTGTACGAGCAGTACTTC
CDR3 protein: CAWSTDTLYEQYF

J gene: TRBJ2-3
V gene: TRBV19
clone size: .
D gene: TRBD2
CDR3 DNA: TGTGCCAGTAGTCCTCGGACTAGCGGGGCTACAGATACGCAGTATTTT
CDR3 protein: CASSPRTSGATDTQYF

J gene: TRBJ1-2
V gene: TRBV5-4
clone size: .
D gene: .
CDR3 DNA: TGTGCCAGCAGCTTGGGTGGGACGGCATTAACGGGCTATGGCTACACCTTC
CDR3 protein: CASSLGGTALTGYGYTF

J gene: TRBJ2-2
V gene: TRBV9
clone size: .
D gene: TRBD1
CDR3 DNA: TGTGCCAGCAGCGCGAACAGGGGGCCGTGGACCGGGGAGCTGTTTTTT
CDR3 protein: CASSANRGPWTGELFF

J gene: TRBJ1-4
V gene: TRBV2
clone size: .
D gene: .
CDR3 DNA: TGTGCCAGCAGAGTTCCGGGGCTGAATGAAAAACTGTTTTTT
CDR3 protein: CASRVPGLNEKLFF

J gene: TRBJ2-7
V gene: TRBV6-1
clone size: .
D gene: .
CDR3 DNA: TGTGCCAGCAGTGCCGGGATTACCTCCTACGAGCAGTACTTC
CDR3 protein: CASSAGITSYEQYF

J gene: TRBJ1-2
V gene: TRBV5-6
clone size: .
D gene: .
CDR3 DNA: TGTGCCAGCAGCTTGGTGCAGGTGGGAGCGGGCTACACCTTC
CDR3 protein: CASSLVQVGAGYTF

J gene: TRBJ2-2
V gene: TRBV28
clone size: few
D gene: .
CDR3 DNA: TGTGCCAGCAGTTCGGGTTCGGACACCGGGGAGCTGTTTTTT
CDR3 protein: CASSSGSDTGELFF